This TCR beta chain is drawn from a study of control samples from healthy donors and cancer patients. The table came from immunoSEQ multiplex PCR; TCRdb's copy has only in-frame clones and leaves some out. The data contain tens of thousands of clones, approximately 95% of them singletons. Germline CDR1 reads SGHTS; CDR2 reads YDEGEE. With 2 bases removed from V and 6 bases from J, the gap between germline ends came to 18 bases. The CDR3 consists of 16 residues. This chain connects TRBV5-8 to TRBJ1-5; D is possibly TRBD1 (5 bases). Sequencing was done on a sample of blood. This receptor was taken from a young woman in good health. CDR3 protein: CASSFHPGTGGQPQHF. CDR3 nucleotides: TGTGCCAGCAGCTTTCACCCCGGGACCGGGGGTCAGCCCCAGCATTTT.